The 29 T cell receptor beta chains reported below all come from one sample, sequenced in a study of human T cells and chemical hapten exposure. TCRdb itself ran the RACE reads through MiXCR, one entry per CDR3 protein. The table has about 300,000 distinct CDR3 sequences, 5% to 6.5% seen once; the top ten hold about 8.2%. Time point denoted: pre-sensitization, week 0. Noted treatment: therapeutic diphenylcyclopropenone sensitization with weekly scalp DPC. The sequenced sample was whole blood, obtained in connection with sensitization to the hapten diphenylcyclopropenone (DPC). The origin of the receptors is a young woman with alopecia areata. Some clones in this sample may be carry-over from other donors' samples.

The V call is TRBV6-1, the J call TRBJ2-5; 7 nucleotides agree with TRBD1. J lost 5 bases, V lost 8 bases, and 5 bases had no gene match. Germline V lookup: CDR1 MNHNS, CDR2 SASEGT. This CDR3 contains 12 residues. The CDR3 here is CASVTGEETQYF. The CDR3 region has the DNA TGTGCCAGCGTTACAGGGGAGGAGACCCAGTACTTC.

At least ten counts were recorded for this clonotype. CDR3 in DNA: TGTGCCAGCGGACGGAATAATTCACCCCTCCACTTT. This gives the protein CASGRNNSPLHF. The chain recombines TRBV9 with TRBJ1-6; no firm D call. Trimming cost V 7 bases and J 5 bases, with 7 bases left between them. Germline loops: CDR1 SGDLS, CDR2 YYNGEE. The CDR3 extends over 12 amino acids. Complete variable domain (other parts from reference TRBV9 and TRBJ1-6): DSGVTQTPKHLITATGQRVTLRCSPRSGDLSVYWYQQSLDQGLQFLIQYYNGEERAKGNILERFSAQQFPDLHSELNLSSLELGDSALYFCASGRNNSPLHFGNGTRLTVT.

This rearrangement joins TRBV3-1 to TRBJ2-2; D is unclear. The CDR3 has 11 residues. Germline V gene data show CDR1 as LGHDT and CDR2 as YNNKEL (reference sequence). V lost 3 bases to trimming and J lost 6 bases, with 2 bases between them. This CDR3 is CASSQAGELFF. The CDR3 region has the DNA TGTGCCAGCAGCCAGGCCGGGGAGCTGTTTTTT.

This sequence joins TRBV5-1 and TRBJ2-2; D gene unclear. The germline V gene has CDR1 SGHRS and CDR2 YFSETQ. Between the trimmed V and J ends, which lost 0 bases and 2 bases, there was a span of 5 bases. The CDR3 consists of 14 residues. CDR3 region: CASSLADNTGELFF. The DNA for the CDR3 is TGCGCCAGCAGCTTGGCGGATAACACCGGGGAGCTGTTTTTT.

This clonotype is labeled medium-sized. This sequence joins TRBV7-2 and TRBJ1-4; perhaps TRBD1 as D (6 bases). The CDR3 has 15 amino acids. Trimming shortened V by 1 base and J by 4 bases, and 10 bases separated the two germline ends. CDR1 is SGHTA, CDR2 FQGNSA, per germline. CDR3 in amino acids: CASSLGGLFNEKLFF. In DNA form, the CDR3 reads TGTGCCAGCAGCTTAGGGGGGCTGTTTAATGAAAAACTGTTTTTT.

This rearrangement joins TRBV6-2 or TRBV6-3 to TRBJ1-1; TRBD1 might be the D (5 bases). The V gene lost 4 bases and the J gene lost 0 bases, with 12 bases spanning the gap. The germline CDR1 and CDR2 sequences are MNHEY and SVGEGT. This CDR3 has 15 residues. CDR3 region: CASSSLDKMNTEAFF. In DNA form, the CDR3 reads TGTGCCAGCAGTTCCCTGGACAAAATGAACACTGAAGCTTTCTTT.

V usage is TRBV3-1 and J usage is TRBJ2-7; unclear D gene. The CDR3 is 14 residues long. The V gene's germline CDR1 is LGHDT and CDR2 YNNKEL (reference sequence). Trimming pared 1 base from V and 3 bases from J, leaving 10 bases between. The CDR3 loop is CASSQGYNGYEQYF. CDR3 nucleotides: TGTGCCAGCAGCCAAGGGTATAACGGCTACGAGCAGTACTTC.

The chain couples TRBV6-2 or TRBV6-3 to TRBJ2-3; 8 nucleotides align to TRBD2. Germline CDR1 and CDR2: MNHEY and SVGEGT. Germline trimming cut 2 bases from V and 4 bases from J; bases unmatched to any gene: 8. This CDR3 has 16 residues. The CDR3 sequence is CASSYQPGTRPDTQYF. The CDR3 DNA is TGTGCCAGCAGTTACCAACCCGGGACTAGACCAGATACGCAGTATTTT.

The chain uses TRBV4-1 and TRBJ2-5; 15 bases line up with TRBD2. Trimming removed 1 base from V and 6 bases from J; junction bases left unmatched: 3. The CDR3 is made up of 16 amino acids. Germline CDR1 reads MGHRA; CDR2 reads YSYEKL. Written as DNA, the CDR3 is TGCGCCAGCAGCCAAGCTGGGACTAGCGGGGGGCAGACCCAGTACTTC. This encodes CASSQAGTSGGQTQYF.

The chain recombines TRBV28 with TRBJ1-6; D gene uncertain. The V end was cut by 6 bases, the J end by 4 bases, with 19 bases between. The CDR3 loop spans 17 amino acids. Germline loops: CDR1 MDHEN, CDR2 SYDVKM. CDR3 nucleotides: TGTGCCAGCAGCTCACGCGCCAGGTCCTTGTATAATTCACCCCTCCACTTT. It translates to CASSSRARSLYNSPLHF.

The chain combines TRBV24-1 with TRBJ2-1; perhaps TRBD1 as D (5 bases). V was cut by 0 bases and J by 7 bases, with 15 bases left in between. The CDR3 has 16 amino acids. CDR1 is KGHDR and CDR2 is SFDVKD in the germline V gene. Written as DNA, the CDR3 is TGTGCCACCAGTGATTTGCATCAGGGAACACAGAATGAGCAGTTCTTC. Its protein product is CATSDLHQGTQNEQFF.

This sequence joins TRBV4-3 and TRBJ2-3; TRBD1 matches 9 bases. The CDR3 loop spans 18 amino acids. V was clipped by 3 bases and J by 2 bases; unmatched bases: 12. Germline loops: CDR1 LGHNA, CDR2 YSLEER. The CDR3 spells CASSQGPKTGGNTDTQYF. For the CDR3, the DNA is TGCGCCAGCAGCCAGGGCCCAAAGACAGGGGGGAACACAGATACGCAGTATTTT.

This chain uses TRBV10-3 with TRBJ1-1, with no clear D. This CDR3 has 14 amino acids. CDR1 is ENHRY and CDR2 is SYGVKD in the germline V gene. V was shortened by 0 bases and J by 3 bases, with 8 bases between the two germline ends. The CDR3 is CAISESPADTEAFF. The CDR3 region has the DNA TGTGCCATCAGTGAGTCCCCGGCTGACACTGAAGCTTTCTTT.

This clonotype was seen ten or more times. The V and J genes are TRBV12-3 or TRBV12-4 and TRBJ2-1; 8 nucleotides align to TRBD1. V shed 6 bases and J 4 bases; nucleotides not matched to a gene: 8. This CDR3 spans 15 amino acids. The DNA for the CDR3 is TGTGCCAGCAGAAGGGGTACAGGGGGGTACAATGAGCAGTTCTTC. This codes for CASRRGTGGYNEQFF.

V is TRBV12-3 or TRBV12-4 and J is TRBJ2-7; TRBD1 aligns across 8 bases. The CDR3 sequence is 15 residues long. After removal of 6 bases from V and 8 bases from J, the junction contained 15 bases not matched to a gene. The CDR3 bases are TGTGCCAGCAGCTCCTCGACAGGGGTCGTTTCAAAGCAGTACTTC. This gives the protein CASSSSTGVVSKQYF.

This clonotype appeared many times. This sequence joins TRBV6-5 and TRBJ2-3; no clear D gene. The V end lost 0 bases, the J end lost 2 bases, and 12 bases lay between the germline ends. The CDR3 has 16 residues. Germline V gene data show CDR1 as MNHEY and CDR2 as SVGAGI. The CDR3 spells CASSYSASPATDTQYF. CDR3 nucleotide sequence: TGTGCCAGCAGTTACTCGGCTTCCCCTGCCACAGATACGCAGTATTTT.

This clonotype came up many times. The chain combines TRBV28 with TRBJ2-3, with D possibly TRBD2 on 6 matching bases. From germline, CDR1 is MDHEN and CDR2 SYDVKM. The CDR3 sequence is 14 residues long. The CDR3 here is CARPGDDRTDTQYF. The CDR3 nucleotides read TGTGCACGGCCGGGGGACGATCGCACAGATACGCAGTATTTT.

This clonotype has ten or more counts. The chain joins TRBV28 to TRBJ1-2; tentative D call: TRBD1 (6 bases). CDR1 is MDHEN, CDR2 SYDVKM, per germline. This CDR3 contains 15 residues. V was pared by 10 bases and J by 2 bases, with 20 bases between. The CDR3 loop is CATLPKPDRNYGYTF. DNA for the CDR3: TGTGCCACACTCCCTAAACCGGACAGAAACTATGGCTACACCTTC.

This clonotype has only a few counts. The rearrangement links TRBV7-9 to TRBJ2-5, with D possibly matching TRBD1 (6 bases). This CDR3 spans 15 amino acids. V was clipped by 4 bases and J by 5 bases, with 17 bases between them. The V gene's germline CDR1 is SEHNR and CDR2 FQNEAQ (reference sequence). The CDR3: CASSSQGHPGETQYF. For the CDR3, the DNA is TGTGCCAGCAGCTCACAGGGACACCCCGGGGAGACCCAGTACTTC.

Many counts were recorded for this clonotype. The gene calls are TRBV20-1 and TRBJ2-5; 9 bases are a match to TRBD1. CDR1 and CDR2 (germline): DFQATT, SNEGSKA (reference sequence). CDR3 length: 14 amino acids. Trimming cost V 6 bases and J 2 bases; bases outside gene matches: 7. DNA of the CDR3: TGCAGTGCCCAATTTGACAGGGGGCAAGAGACCCAGTACTTC. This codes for CSAQFDRGQETQYF.

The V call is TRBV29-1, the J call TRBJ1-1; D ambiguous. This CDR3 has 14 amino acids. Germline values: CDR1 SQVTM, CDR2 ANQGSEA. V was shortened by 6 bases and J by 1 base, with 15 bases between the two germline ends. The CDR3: CSVDSNTRNTEAFF. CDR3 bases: TGCAGCGTCGATTCAAATACACGGAACACTGAAGCTTTCTTT.

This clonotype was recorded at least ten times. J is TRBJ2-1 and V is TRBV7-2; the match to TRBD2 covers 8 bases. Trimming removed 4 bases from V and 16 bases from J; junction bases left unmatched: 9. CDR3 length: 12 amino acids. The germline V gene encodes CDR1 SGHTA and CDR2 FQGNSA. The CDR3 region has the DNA TGTGCCAGCAGCTCTCTAGCGGGCCCTCAATTCTTC. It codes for CASSSLAGPQFF.

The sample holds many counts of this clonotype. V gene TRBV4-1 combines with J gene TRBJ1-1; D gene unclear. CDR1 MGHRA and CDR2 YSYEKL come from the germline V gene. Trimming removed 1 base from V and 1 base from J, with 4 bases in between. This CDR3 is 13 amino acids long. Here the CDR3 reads CASSQAPNTEAFF. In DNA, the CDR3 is TGCGCCAGCAGCCAAGCGCCGAACACTGAAGCTTTCTTT.

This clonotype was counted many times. CDR3: CASSPLAGSNTGELFF. The CDR3 DNA sequence: TGCGCCAGCAGCCCCCTTGCGGGGTCGAACACCGGGGAGCTGTTTTTT. The chain combines TRBV5-1 with TRBJ2-2; weak D call: TRBD2 (6 bases). This CDR3 comprises 16 residues. Looked up from germline, CDR1 is SGHRS and CDR2 is YFSETQ. Trimming left V 4 bases short and J 0 bases short, with 13 bases between.

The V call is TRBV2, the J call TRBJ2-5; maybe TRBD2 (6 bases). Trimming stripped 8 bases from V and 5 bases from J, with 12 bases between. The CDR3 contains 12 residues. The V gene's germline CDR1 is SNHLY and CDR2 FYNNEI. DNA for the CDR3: TGTGCCAGCGGACTACAACTGGAGACCCAGTACTTC. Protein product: CASGLQLETQYF.

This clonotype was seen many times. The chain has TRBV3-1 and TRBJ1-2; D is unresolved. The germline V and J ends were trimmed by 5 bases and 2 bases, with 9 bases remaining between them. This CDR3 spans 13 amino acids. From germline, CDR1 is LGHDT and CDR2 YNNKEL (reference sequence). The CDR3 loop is CASSEETNYGYTF. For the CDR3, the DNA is TGTGCCAGCAGCGAGGAGACAAACTATGGCTACACCTTC.

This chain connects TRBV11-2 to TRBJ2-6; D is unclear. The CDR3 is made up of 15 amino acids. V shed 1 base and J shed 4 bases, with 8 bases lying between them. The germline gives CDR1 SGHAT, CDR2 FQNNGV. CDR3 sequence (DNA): TGTGCCAGCAGCTTAGCTCACGTGGGGGCCAACGTCCTGACTTTC. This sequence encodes CASSLAHVGANVLTF.

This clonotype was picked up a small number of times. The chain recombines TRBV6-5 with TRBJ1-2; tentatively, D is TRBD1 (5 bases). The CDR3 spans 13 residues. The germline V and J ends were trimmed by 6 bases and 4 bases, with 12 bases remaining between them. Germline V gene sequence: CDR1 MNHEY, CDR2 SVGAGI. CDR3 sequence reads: CASRQTASYGYTF. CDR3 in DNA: TGTGCCAGCAGGCAGACAGCATCCTATGGCTACACCTTC.

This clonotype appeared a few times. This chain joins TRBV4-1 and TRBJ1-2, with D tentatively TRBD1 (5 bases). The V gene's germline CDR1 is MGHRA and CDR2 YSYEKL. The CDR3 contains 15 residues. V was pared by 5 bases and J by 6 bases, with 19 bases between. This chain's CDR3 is CASSFNGGEFDGYTF. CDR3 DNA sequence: TGCGCCAGCAGCTTTAATGGGGGGGAGTTCGATGGCTACACCTTC.